A single sample gave rise to the 13 T cell receptor beta chains below, sequenced in a study of shared clonotypes between healthy human individuals. Only CD45RO-negative cells positively selected for CCR7 counted as naive CD8 cells, so terminally differentiated effector memory CD45RA+ cells were excluded. Libraries were prepared by immunoSEQ multiplex PCR; TCRdb keeps only in-frame clonotypes and omits some of them. The sample consists of hundreds of thousands of clones, about 95% of them appearing once. Sequencing input: naive CD8+ T cells sorted from blood. These receptors all come from a woman younger than 45 in good health.

The CDR3 nucleotides are TGTGCCAGCAGCTCCAGGGGGGGAGGACCTGAAGCTTTCTTT. Protein product: CASSSRGGGPEAFF. The chain links TRBV28 to TRBJ1-1, with TRBD1 matching over 7 bases. This CDR3 region has 14 residues. V lost 6 bases, J lost 6 bases, and 10 bases stayed unmatched. The germline V gene has CDR1 MDHEN and CDR2 SYDVKM.

The genes are TRBV29-1 and TRBJ2-3, with 11 bases fitting TRBD2. The CDR3 consists of 15 residues. The J segment lost 0 bases and the V segment lost 4 bases, leaving 3 bases of the junction unmatched. Germline values: CDR1 SQVTM, CDR2 ANQGSEA. The CDR3 loop reads CSVALAGGSTDTQYF. The CDR3 DNA sequence: TGCAGCGTTGCGCTAGCGGGAGGCAGCACAGATACGCAGTATTTT.

The V gene is TRBV7-9, the J gene TRBJ2-3; D is tentatively TRBD1 or TRBD2 (5 bases each). V was clipped by 1 base and J by 2 bases, with 13 bases between them. The CDR3 runs to 16 residues. Germline V gene lookup returns CDR1 SEHNR and CDR2 FQNEAQ (reference sequence). The CDR3 nucleotides read TGTGCCAGCAGCTTAGACGGGGACCCGTTCACAGATACGCAGTATTTT. This sequence encodes CASSLDGDPFTDTQYF.

The chain recombines TRBV7-9 with TRBJ2-5; no firm D call. This CDR3 is 15 amino acids long. Germline-derived CDR1 and CDR2 are SEHNR and FQNEAQ (reference sequence). V dropped 5 bases and J dropped 4 bases, with 17 bases sitting between them. CDR3 bases: TGTGCCAGCAGCCTTCCACGGAAGATAATAGAGACCCAGTACTTC. Translation gives CASSLPRKIIETQYF.

The chain recombines TRBV7-9 with TRBJ2-5, with D uncertain. Germline lookup yields CDR1 SEHNR and CDR2 FQNEAQ (reference sequence). Trimming removed 5 bases from V and 3 bases from J, with 10 bases in between. The CDR3 extends over 13 amino acids. CDR3 nucleotides: TGTGCCAGCAGCACCCGCCGGGAAGAGACCCAGTACTTC. The encoded protein is CASSTRREETQYF.

The J gene is TRBJ2-7, the V gene TRBV28, with TRBD2 matching over 11 bases. Germline trimming cut 5 bases from V and 3 bases from J; bases unmatched to any gene: 6. In germline, CDR1 is MDHEN, CDR2 SYDVKM. The CDR3 sequence is 15 residues long. CDR3 DNA: TGTGCCAGCAGTCAAACTAGCGGGAGTCGCTACGAGCAGTACTTC. It encodes CASSQTSGSRYEQYF.

This chain joins TRBV2 and TRBJ1-1; D remains ambiguous. Germline lookup yields CDR1 SNHLY and CDR2 FYNNEI. The CDR3 length is 14 residues. The germline V and J ends were trimmed by 3 bases and 3 bases, with 11 bases remaining between them. The CDR3: CASSDPRAYTEAFF. The DNA of the CDR3 is TGTGCCAGCAGTGATCCTCGGGCATACACTGAAGCTTTCTTT.

This chain uses TRBV19 with TRBJ2-1, with TRBD2 matching over 10 bases. In germline, CDR1 is LNHDA, CDR2 SQIVND (reference sequence). The CDR3 is 14 amino acids. After removal of 9 bases from V and 4 bases from J, the junction contained 6 bases not matched to a gene. The CDR3, as DNA: TGTGCCAGCAGAATAGCGGGAGGTTACAATGAGCAGTTCTTC. This translates into CASRIAGGYNEQFF. The variable domain in full, with the rest retrieved from reference TRBV19 and TRBJ2-1, is DGGITQSPKYLFRKEGQNVTLSCEQNLNHDAMYWYRQDPGQGLRLIYYSQIVNDFQKGDIAEGYSVSREKKESFPLTVTSAQKNPTAFYLCASRIAGGYNEQFFGPGTRLTVL.

This rearrangement joins TRBV19 to TRBJ2-3, with D unclear. The CDR3 totals 13 residues. CDR1 is LNHDA and CDR2 is SQIVND in the germline V gene (reference sequence). Trimming removed 6 bases at V and 2 bases at J, with 9 bases between. The CDR3 here is CASRGRDTDTQYF. Written as DNA, the CDR3 is TGTGCCAGTAGGGGTCGAGACACAGATACGCAGTATTTT. Together with reference TRBV19 and TRBJ2-3, the CDR3 gives the full variable domain: DGGITQSPKYLFRKEGQNVTLSCEQNLNHDAMYWYRQDPGQGLRLIYYSQIVNDFQKGDIAEGYSVSREKKESFPLTVTSAQKNPTAFYLCASRGRDTDTQYFGPGTRLTVL.

The chain links TRBV19 to TRBJ2-2; 7 bases fit TRBD1. The CDR3 spans 14 residues. The V and J ends lost 5 bases and 7 bases, in that order; junction bases with no gene match: 7. Germline CDR1 reads LNHDA; CDR2 reads SQIVND (reference sequence). This CDR3 is CASSAGTAGGELFF. The CDR3 region has the DNA TGTGCCAGTAGTGCCGGGACAGCTGGCGGGGAGCTGTTTTTT.

The chain recombines TRBV5-6 with TRBJ2-1; TRBD2 is a possible D gene (6 bases). CDR1 is SGHDT, CDR2 YYEEEE, per germline. Trimming stripped 4 bases from V and 10 bases from J, with 15 bases between. The CDR3 is 13 amino acids. The chain's CDR3 is CASSVTSLGEQFF. DNA of the CDR3: TGTGCCAGCAGCGTGACTAGTCTCGGGGAGCAGTTCTTC.

The rearrangement links TRBV5-5 to TRBJ2-1, with 9 nucleotides matching TRBD2. This CDR3 spans 17 amino acids. Germline V CDR1 and CDR2: SGHKS, YYEKEE (reference sequence). V lost 1 base, J lost 2 bases, and 7 bases stayed unmatched. CDR3 amino acids: CASSLWLAGFTYNEQFF. DNA of the CDR3: TGTGCCAGCAGCTTGTGGCTAGCGGGATTCACCTACAATGAGCAGTTCTTC.

The V call is TRBV11-2, the J call TRBJ2-1; TRBD2 is a possible D gene (6 bases). The CDR3 is made up of 16 amino acids. Germline CDR1 and CDR2: SGHAT and FQNNGV. V lost 0 bases and J 4 bases, leaving 13 bases between the germline ends. Here the CDR3 reads CASSLDYGTLYNEQFF. CDR3 in DNA: TGTGCCAGCAGCTTAGATTACGGGACTTTGTACAATGAGCAGTTCTTC. Drawing the rest from reference TRBV11-2 and TRBJ2-1, the complete variable domain is EAGVAQSPRYKIIEKRQSVAFWCNPISGHATLYWYQQILGQGPKLLIQFQNNGVVDDSQLPKDRFSAERLKGVDSTLKIQPAKLEDSAVYLCASSLDYGTLYNEQFFGPGTRLTVL.